This T cell receptor beta chain derives from a study of CD8 T cells in Susac syndrome (dated 2019 in TCRdb). Background on the whole study: Repertoire sequencing was used to test whether CD8+ T cell activation and differentiation in Susac syndrome was antigen driven.

About this clonotype: Its antigen is not yet known. No much larger clonotype is one base removed from it; base qualities were not supplied.

The paper as a whole reports these results and caveats: The study acknowledged that relatively few individuals were included in the TCR sequencing and HLA analysis.

Peripheral blood CD8+ and CD4+ T cells from healthy donors, Susac syndrome patients and multiple sclerosis patients were profiled by high-throughput TCR beta sequencing. Multiple sclerosis controls were treatment-naive patients with stable or active relapsing-remitting disease fulfilling revised McDonald criteria. Bulk CD8+ and CD4+ T cells were purified by magnetic negative isolation, whereas CD8+ TEMRA cells were enriched by FACS. Blood was drawn into EDTA tubes, processed within 24 hours, and PBMCs were isolated by density gradient centrifugation. PBMCs intended for TCR sequencing were frozen in liquid nitrogen and were later thawed in a 37 degrees C water bath. Purity of sorted or isolated CD4+, CD8+ and CD8+ TEMRA cells was at least 90%. RNA was extracted using the RNeasy kit, and about 0.5 to 1 microgram was reverse transcribed with random hexamers. The immunoSEQ multiplex PCR assay, covering 54 Vbeta and 13 Jbeta segments, was used to amplify TCR beta CDR3 regions. PCR amplification bias was corrected by using a synthetic template baseline for primer optimization and computational correction. In the authors' own workflow: Reads were assigned to V, D and J genes according to IMGT and analyzed in immunoSEQ Analyzer, with only productive sequences retained. Clonality was computed as one minus Shannon entropy normalized by log2 of the number of productive unique sequences. For each patient and control, public and private clones were evaluated within the 100 most prevalent clones. Clones were defined as Susac-specific if absent from the healthy and MS cohorts, from some 1,000 published viral clones and from other ImmuneACCESS disease sequences. TCRdb reanalyzed the raw reads on its own, using fastp at Q25 for trimming and MiXCR for clone calling, and kept in-frame beta chains. Rows with one shared CDR3 protein collapse into an entry with the most common genes and DNA. TCRdb's processing, not the authors' own work, is the source of the V and J calls. Recorded for this sample are more than 95,000 distinct CDR3 sequences; more than 85% of them occurred a single time. Of the sample, roughly 0.088% is held by the ten largest clones.

The CDR3 runs 14 residues from the cysteine to the phenylalanine. The sequence is cut down to CDR3 DNA, 42 bases in frame from base 1. CDR1 and CDR2 (LNHDA, SQIVND) derive from the germline V gene (reference sequence). Trimming removed 7 bases from V and 7 bases from J; the gene matches leave 12 bases unexplained. The chain was built from TRBV19 and TRBJ1-1; 7 central bases correspond to TRBD1. The sequenced material came from CD4+ T cells from PBMCs. The TCR originated in a human donor with multiple sclerosis. The nucleotides read TGTGCCAGTACCAATGGAGACAGGGTCAGTGAAGCTTTCTTT. This yields the protein CASTNGDRVSEAFF.